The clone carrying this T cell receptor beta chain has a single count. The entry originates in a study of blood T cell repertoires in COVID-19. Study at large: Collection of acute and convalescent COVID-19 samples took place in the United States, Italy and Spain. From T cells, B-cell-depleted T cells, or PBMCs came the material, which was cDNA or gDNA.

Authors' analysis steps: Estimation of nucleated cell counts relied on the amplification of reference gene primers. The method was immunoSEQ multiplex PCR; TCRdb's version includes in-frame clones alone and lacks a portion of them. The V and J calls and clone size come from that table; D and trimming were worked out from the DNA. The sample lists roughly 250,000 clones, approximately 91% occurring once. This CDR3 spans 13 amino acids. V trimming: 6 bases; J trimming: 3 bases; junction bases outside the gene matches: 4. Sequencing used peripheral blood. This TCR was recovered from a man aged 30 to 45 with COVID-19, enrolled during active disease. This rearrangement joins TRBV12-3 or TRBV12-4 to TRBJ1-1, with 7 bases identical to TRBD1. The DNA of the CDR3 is TGTGCCAGCAGCTACACAGGGGACACTGAAGCTTTCTTT. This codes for CASSYTGDTEAFF.